Included here is one TCR beta chain sequence, with context. This clonotype was counted at least ten times. Its antigen remains undetermined. No base-level quality is on record; no much larger clone is a single base apart. Reading the germline V gene (reference sequence) gives CDR1 DFQATT and CDR2 SNEGSKA. V trim: 4 bases; J trim: 4 bases; unmatched bases: 4. The CDR3 spans 14 residues, from the cysteine through the phenylalanine. CDR3 DNA only is kept here, 42 bases in frame from base 1. This sample is part of a study of T-cell reconstitution after alpha-beta-depleted transplantation in children listed by TCRdb under 2016. Turning to the overall study: Using TCR repertoire profiling, the study followed T-cell immune reconstitution in a quantitative way in children after TCRalphabeta/CD19-depleted allogeneic hematopoietic cell transplantation.

Explained via the paper, the treatment or condition label denotes: allogeneic hematopoietic cell transplantation with graft depleted of TCRalphabeta T cells and CD19 B cells. TCRalphabeta/CD19-depleted allogeneic hematopoietic cell grafts were given to the transplant recipients, all of whom were children. Libraries were built with PCR. The sequencer was an Illumina HiSeq 2500. TCR library preparation used molecular barcoding, with unique molecular identifiers applied to normalize quantification of the TCRbeta repertoire. In TCRdb, the public reads were trimmed at Q25 with fastp and aligned with MiXCR, with productive beta chains retained. Identical CDR3 protein sequences are pooled into one entry, listed with their most common genes and DNA. Across this sample there are about 470,000 distinct CDR3 sequences, with 43% seen only once. Clones ranked in the top ten supply 27% of the sample. Here is what the overall study found, with its caveats: In some patients, the high TCRbeta diversity seen at day 60 was put down to recipient T cells and intrathymic progenitors that had survived conditioning. Apparently early alphabetaT-cell count recovery about two months after transplant reportedly relied on only several hundred rapidly expanded clones derived from non-depleted graft cells. Over subsequent months, a decline in hyperexpanded clone frequencies was noted, and after one year, T-cell counts and TCRbeta diversity were mostly ascribed to newly produced T cells.

The sample consisted of PBMCs, taken before TCRalphabeta/CD19-depleted stem cell transplant. The chain couples TRBV20-1 to TRBJ2-1, and TRBD2 matches 10 of the central bases. The sequence was obtained from a girl aged 2-15 years with aplastic anemia, due to receive a stem cell transplant. The CDR3 region has the sequence CSAIPSGSYNEQFF. The DNA sequence follows: TGCAGTGCTATCCCTAGCGGGAGTTACAATGAGCAGTTCTTC.